This T cell receptor beta chain came from a study of cytomegalovirus exposure and HLA in healthy donors. Findings of the study overall: The classifier reportedly diagnosed cytomegalovirus status with high sensitivity and specificity. Many donors shared some public TCRs, even though most TCR sequences were rare.

This clone was counted only a few times. What it binds is not known. The method was immunoSEQ multiplex PCR; TCRdb's version includes in-frame clones alone and lacks a portion of them. Counted here are roughly 120,000 clones, more than 70% occurring once; the ten biggest clones make up 1.9%. Germline V gene data show CDR1 as SGHRS and CDR2 as YFSETQ. Trimming took 3 bases from V and 4 from J; bases not matched to a gene: 5. The length of the CDR3 is 14 residues. This sequence originates from a woman aged 18-29 years in good health and CMV-seronegative. The sequenced sample was PBMCs. The V call is TRBV5-1, the J call TRBJ1-2, with TRBD1 identical over 8 bases. The CDR3 nucleotides are TGCGCCAGCAGCTCTCGGACAGGGCCCTATGGCTACACCTTC. Translated, it gives CASSSRTGPYGYTF.